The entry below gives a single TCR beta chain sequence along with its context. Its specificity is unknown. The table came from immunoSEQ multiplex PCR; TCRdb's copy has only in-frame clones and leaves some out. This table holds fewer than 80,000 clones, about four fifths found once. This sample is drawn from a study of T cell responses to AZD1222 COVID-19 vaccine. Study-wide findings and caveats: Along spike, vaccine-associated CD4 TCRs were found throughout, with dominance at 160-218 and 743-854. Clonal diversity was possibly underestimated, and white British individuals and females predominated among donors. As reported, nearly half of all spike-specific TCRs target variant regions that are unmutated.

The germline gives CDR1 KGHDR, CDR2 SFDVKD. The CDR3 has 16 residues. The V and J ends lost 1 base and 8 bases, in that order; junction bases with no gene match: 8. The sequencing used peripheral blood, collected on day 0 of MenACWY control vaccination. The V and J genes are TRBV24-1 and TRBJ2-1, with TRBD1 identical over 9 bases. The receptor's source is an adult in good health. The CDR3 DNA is TGTGCCACCAGTGATTTTAGACAGGGGGGCGAGGATGAGCAGTTCTTC. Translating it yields CATSDFRQGGEDEQFF.